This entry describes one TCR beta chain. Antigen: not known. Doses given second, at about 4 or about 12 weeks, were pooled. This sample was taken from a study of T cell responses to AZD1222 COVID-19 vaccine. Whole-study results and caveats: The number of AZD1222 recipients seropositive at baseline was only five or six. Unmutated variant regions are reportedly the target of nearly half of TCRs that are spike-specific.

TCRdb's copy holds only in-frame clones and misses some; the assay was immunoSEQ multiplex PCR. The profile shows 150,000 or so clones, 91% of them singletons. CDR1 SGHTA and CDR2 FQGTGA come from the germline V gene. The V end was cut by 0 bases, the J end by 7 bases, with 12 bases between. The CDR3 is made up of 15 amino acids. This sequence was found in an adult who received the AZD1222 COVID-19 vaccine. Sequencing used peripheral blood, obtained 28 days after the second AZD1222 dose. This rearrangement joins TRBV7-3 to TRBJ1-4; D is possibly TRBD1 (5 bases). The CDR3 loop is CASSLTGGASEKLFF. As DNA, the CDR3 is TGTGCCAGCAGCTTAACGGGGGGAGCCAGTGAAAAACTGTTTTTT.